The clone carrying this T cell receptor beta chain was detected once. The antigen remains unidentified. Time point noted: persistent/refractory GD, antithyroid drugs over 5 years with positive TRAb. There was RNA extracted from PBMCs, and the TCR library was made from it. Graves' disease diagnoses followed American Thyroid Association guidelines. The data were taken from a study of regulatory T cells in long-lasting Graves disease. The study's findings and limits: It was in persistent disease that TRBV28, TRBJ1-2 and TRBJ2-5 were favored. Persistent Graves' disease cases displayed lower TCR diversity than newly diagnosed ones.

Trimming at V came to 3 bases and at J to 5 bases, leaving 8 bases not matched to a gene. The V gene's germline CDR1 is SGHNT and CDR2 YYREEE (reference sequence). The length of the CDR3 is 16 residues. Construction of the TCR beta libraries employed iRepertoire HTBI primers in conjunction with Arm-PCR of CDR3 regions. A single record per CDR3 protein comes from TCRdb applying MiXCR to the multiplex PCR reads. In the table there are fewer than 450,000 distinct CDR3 sequences, about a fifth of which are singletons. The chain combines TRBV5-4 with TRBJ2-5; 12 nucleotides match TRBD1. Here the sequenced sample was peripheral blood mononuclear cells (PBMCs), taken when the disease was refractory, from a patient treated with antithyroid drugs. The source is a female donor with Graves disease. The CDR3 sequence: CASSSGTGGLGETQYF. The CDR3 DNA follows: TGTGCCAGCAGCTCCGGGACAGGGGGCTTGGGGGAGACCCAGTACTTC.